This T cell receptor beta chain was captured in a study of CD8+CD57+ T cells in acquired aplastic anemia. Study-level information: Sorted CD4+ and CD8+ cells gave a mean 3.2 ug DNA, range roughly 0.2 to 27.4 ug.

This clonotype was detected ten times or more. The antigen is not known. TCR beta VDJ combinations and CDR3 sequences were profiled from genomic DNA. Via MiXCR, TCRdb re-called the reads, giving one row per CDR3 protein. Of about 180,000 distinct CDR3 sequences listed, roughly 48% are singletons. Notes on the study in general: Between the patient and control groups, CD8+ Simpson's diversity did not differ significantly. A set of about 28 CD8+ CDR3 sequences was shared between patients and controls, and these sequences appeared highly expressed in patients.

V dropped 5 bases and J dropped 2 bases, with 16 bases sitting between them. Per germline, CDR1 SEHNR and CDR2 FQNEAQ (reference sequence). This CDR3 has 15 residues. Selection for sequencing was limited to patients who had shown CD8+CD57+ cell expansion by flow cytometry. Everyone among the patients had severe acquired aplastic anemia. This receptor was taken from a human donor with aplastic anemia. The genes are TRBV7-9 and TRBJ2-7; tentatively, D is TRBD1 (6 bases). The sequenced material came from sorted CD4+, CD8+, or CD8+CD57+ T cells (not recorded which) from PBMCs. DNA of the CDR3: TGTGCCAGCAGCGCCTGGGACAAGAAAACCTACGAGCAGTACTTC. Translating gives CASSAWDKKTYEQYF.